This T cell receptor beta chain comes out of a study of Ad26.COV2.S vaccination and SARS-CoV-2 variants. The CDR3 sequence is 14 residues long. Trimming took off 7 bases at V and 6 bases at J, with 18 bases between the two ends. Germline values: CDR1 SGHRS, CDR2 YFSETQ. Specified treatment: 15 to 20 received Ad26.COV2.S at low or high dose, single or two shots; about 5 received placebo; per-sample allocation not given. On day 63 after the first injection, vaccine and placebo recipients gave samples. Sequencing used immunoSEQ multiplex PCR; TCRdb keeps in-frame clones, though not all of them. The sample lists about 420,000 clones, roughly 88% occurring once.

The input for sequencing was peripheral blood, taken in a trial of Ad26.COV2.S vaccine versus placebo. J is TRBJ2-3 and V is TRBV5-1; D is unclear. This TCR was recovered from a person aged 18-65 years who received the Ad26.COV2.S COVID-19 vaccine or a placebo. For the CDR3, the DNA is TGCGCCAGCGCCTGGTCCTCCACACAGGATACGCAGTATTTT. This gives the protein CASAWSSTQDTQYF.